This record looks at one T cell receptor (beta chain) sequence and its context. The target of this receptor is not known. Base qualities are missing; no much larger clone stands one base away. The sample is drawn from a study of T cells in localized non-small cell lung cancer (dated by TCRdb to between 2020 and 2021). With respect to the entire study: Comparing tumors with uninvolved tumor-adjacent lungs, the study looked at the T cell repertoires of 200 to 250 patients with early-stage NSCLC. The cohort comprised 200 to 300 treatment-naïve NSCLC patients with resected, localized lung tumors. A mean age of roughly 66 years was recorded for the NSCLC patients, of whom roughly 130 were male and about a hundred were female.

TCR beta CDR3 regions were sequenced from DNA using the immunoSEQ Assay. Per the original workflow: To compute T cell density, TCR beta template counts were normalized to usable DNA, which was estimated by amplifying housekeeping genes. Using the preseqR package, richness was estimated by extrapolating to 120,000 templates for tissue samples and 400,000 templates for PBMC samples. Clonality was defined by subtracting Pielou's evenness from one. Tissue-enriched TCRs were identified by differential abundance testing using productive amino-acid clonotypes, minimum total count 5 and alpha 0.1. The Jaccard Index and the Morisita Overlap Index were used to quantify repertoire overlap between compartments. GLIPH grouped TCR beta CDR3s together with public tetramer-defined viral CDR3s, and a viral motif had to include at least three viral sequences and also show V-gene enrichment. The table was pulled from immuneACCESS by TCRdb, which kept in-frame rearrangements only. Such tables lose some clones; where checked, under half of the loss comes from unresolved V genes, and the rest has no known cause. From that table come the V and J calls and clone size; the DNA was used to work out D and trimming. This sample holds roughly 21,000 clones; about 88% were observed only once. Together, the top ten hold 2% to 3% of the sample.

At diagnosis, tumor, uninvolved tumor-adjacent lung and peripheral blood were collected and then preserved as a mix of FFPE and fresh-frozen material. For TCR repertoire profiling, the blood samples were analyzed as peripheral blood mononuclear cells. Broader findings and caveats from the paper: Because of the exploratory design, TCR variables were selected using unadjusted p-values without false-discovery rate correction. Uninvolved tumor-adjacent lung showed the highest T cell clonality, higher than tumor, which suggests more focused antigenic responses in the uninvolved tumor-adjacent lung. A median of 57 of the top 100 tumor clones were detected in paired uninvolved adjacent lung, and around 27 of these tumor clones were also found among the top 100 clones of the paired uninvolved adjacent lung. Longer overall survival was associated with higher T cell density in blood, whereas shorter survival was associated with higher clonality in adjacent lung. Multi-region tumor sequencing was not performed, so intratumor heterogeneity could not be excluded.

CDR1 is given as SGHVS and CDR2 as FNYEAQ, both from the germline V gene. Spanning cysteine to phenylalanine, the CDR3 consists of 19 amino acids. Solely the CDR3 DNA is kept, with 57 bases framed from the first base. V loses 2 bases, J loses 4 bases, and the germline ends lie 23 bases apart. This TCR came from a man aged 40 to 70 with stage I lung adenocarcinoma. The starting material was peripheral blood, obtained before any cancer treatment. This chain is built from TRBV7-6 and TRBJ1-4; the D segment could be TRBD1, given 6 matching bases. The nucleotide sequence is given as TGTGCCAGCAGCTTAACGACTTCCGGGGGCGGAACAAATAATGAAAAACTGTTTTTT. This encodes CASSLTTSGGGTNNEKLFF.